These 29 T cell receptor beta chains were all obtained from the same sample, sequenced in a study of CD8+ T cells in alopecia areata (dated by TCRdb to the late 2010s). Pooled mouse cutaneous lymph node cells were stained for CD4, CD8alpha, NKG2D, NKG2ACE and other markers, then sorted on a BD Influx. The library was produced with the immunoSEQ multiplex PCR assay. RNA was extracted from all samples and reverse transcribed into cDNA, which served as template for TCR sequencing. Sourced from immuneACCESS, this table was stored by TCRdb with only in-frame sequences that have V and J called. A share of the clones is absent; for the studies checked, an unresolved V gene accounts for under half, and the remainder has no known explanation. This sample was tabulated with 20,000 or so clones, among which there are no singletons. Together, the top ten hold roughly 29% of the sample. The sequenced sample consisted of CD8+ T cells sorted from a lymph node. The receptors stem from a C3H/HeJ mouse with alopecia areata. The mouse line in question has MHC haplotype H2-k.

As to this clone: Gene names and germline match the mouse. The CDR3 end falls 4 residues outside the read, so it is completed with the germline J gene. This chain uses TRBV17 with TRBJ2-7; perhaps TRBD2 as D (6 bases). This CDR3 contains 13 residues. Germline V gives CDR1 MNHDT, CDR2 YYDKIL. Here the CDR3 reads CASSRGLLYEQYF. The DNA read from the CDR3 is TGTGCTAGCAGTAGGGGACTCCTTTAT.

In this sample, this clone turned up a few times. Genes here carry mouse names. The read terminates 4 residues ahead of where the CDR3 ends, so the germline J gene completes it. The J gene is TRBJ2-2, the V gene TRBV17; the D gene is possibly TRBD1 (6 bases). The V and J ends lost 3 bases and 0 bases respectively, with 11 bases between them. In germline, CDR1 is MNHDT, CDR2 YYDKIL. The length of the CDR3 is 16 residues. The CDR3 spells CASSSYGTTNTGQLYF. Incomplete CDR3 DNA: TGTGCTAGCAGTAGTTACGGGACAACAAACACCGGG.

This clone was picked up a small number of times. Any gene name here is a mouse gene name. The CDR3 end lies 4 residues beyond the end of the read and is filled in from the germline J gene. This chain connects TRBV1 to TRBJ2-7, with a tentative D call TRBD1 (5 bases). Germline V CDR1 and CDR2: NSQYPW, LRSPGD (reference sequence). There are 13 residues in the CDR3. CDR3 bases read: TGCACCTGCAGTGCGTACAGGATATAT. Encoded protein: CTCSAYRIY. The full-length CDR3 reads as CTCSAYRIYEQYF.

This clone is medium-sized within its sample. Gene names denote mouse genes. The read halts 4 residues ahead of the CDR3 end, with the missing end drawn from the germline J gene. V and J are TRBV13-1 and TRBJ1-2; D is uncertain. The length of the CDR3 is 15 residues. Germline lookup yields CDR1 NSHNY and CDR2 SYGAGN. V shed 0 bases and J shed 1 base, with 10 bases lying between them. CDR3 DNA (partial): TGTGCCAGCAGTGATGCAAAGGTCGGAAACTCC. Its protein product is CASSDAKVGNS. The CDR3 in full is CASSDAKVGNSDYTF.

As for this clone: Germline and genes: mouse. The read stops 4 residues short of the end of the CDR3; the missing end is completed from the germline J gene. The rearrangement links TRBV13-1 to TRBJ2-5, with TRBD2 identical over 8 bases. This CDR3 spans 16 amino acids. Losses at the gene ends were 3 bases for V and 0 bases for J; bases not matched to a gene: 6. Germline V gene lookup returns CDR1 NSHNY and CDR2 SYGAGN. The CDR3 spells CASSGGLGVNQDTQYF. The sequenced part of the CDR3 DNA is TGTGCCAGCAGTGGAGGACTGGGAGTTAACCAAGAC.

This clone was detected only a few times. Mouse germline and gene names are used. The part of the CDR3 DNA that was read is TGTGCAAGCAGCCAAGCTGGTGCT. Residues: CASSQAGA. The full CDR3 is CASSQAGAEQFF. This chain uses TRBV16 with TRBJ2-1, with D unresolved. Read sequence stops 4 residues before the CDR3 end, and the germline J gene provides the missing end. The CDR3 totals 12 residues. V lost 5 bases and J lost 6, with 8 bases in between. Germline values: CDR1 SGHSA, CDR2 FRNQAP.

This clone was seen ten or more times. Gene names denote mouse genes. The missing CDR3 end, 4 residues past where the read stops, is filled in from the germline J gene. V usage is TRBV13-3 and J usage is TRBJ2-5; 7 bases are shared with TRBD2. CDR1 is NNHDY and CDR2 is SYVADS in the germline V gene. This CDR3 is 12 amino acids long. CDR3: CASSDWGDTQYF. Incomplete CDR3 DNA: TGTGCCAGCAGTGACTGGGGGGAC.

The table lists this clone with a few counts. Gene names and germline match the mouse. The read gets to within 4 residues of the CDR3 end, and the germline J gene fills in the rest. The genes are TRBV19 and TRBJ2-4; 8 positions match TRBD2. V was pared by 2 bases and J by 1 base, with 0 bases of the junction left unmatched. There are 14 residues in the CDR3. From germline, CDR1 is FNHDT and CDR2 SITEND (reference sequence). CDR3 amino acids: CASSIWGGQNTLYF. Incomplete CDR3 DNA: TGTGCCAGCAGTATCTGGGGGGGTCAAAAC.

This clone was counted ten times or more. The gene names given are mouse names. The read is 4 residues too short to cover the CDR3 end, so that end is filled in from the germline J gene. The chain joins TRBV13-3 to TRBJ1-1; no firm D call. The germline V and J ends were trimmed by 0 bases and 1 base, with 10 bases remaining between them. This CDR3 has 15 amino acids. Germline V CDR1 and CDR2: NNHDY, SYVADS. This CDR3 is CASSDAGEGNTEVFF. The part of the CDR3 DNA that was read is TGTGCCAGCAGTGATGCTGGGGAGGGAAACACA.

In regard to this clone: Germline and genes: mouse. Coverage ceases 4 residues before the CDR3 finishes, and the germline J gene fills in the end. The rearrangement uses TRBV17 and TRBJ2-1; 7 nucleotides agree with TRBD1. The V segment lost 0 bases and the J segment 3 bases; nucleotides outside the gene matches: 2. The CDR3 spans 15 residues. Looked up from germline, CDR1 is MNHDT and CDR2 is YYDKIL. CDR3: CASSRDGDSYAEQFF. The DNA read from the CDR3 is TGTGCTAGCAGTAGAGATGGGGACAGCTATGCT.

This clone was recorded a few times. The genes are named according to mouse. Read data end 4 residues before the CDR3 end; the end is taken from the germline J gene. The chain employs TRBV31 and TRBJ2-7; the D gene is possibly TRBD1 (5 bases). This CDR3 has 12 amino acids. V was shortened by 0 bases and J by 3 bases, with 6 bases between the two germline ends. Germline V gives CDR1 GKSSPN, CDR2 SITVG. This CDR3 is CAWSLDSYEQYF. The part of the CDR3 DNA that was read is TGTGCCTGGAGTCTAGACAGCTAT.

As to this clone: Here the gene names and germline are mouse. The read gets to within 4 residues of the CDR3 end, and the germline J gene fills in the rest. The V and J genes are TRBV31 and TRBJ1-4; D gene ambiguous. Trimming pared 0 bases from V and 0 bases from J, leaving 8 bases between. This CDR3 has 15 amino acids. Germline V gene sequence: CDR1 GKSSPN, CDR2 SITVG. The CDR3: CAWSLAQFSNERLFF. The CDR3 DNA, read in part, is TGTGCCTGGAGTCTAGCACAATTTTCCAACGAA.

This clone has a handful of counts. Genes and germline are mouse. The read comes to an end 4 residues before the CDR3 does, leaving the germline J gene to fill in the end. The chain employs TRBV13-2 and TRBJ2-7; the match to TRBD1 covers 9 bases. The CDR3 spans 12 residues. Germline values: CDR1 NNHNN, CDR2 SYGAGS (reference sequence). This CDR3 is CASGGDRDEQYF. The sequenced CDR3 bases are TGTGCCAGCGGTGGGGACAGGGAT.

About this clone itself: DNA and listed protein disagree at residue 11, so the protein shown here was translated from the DNA. Mouse germline and gene names are used. Incomplete CDR3 DNA: TGTGCAAGCAGCTCGGGACATTCTGGAAATACG. Encoded protein: CASSSGHSGNT. The whole CDR3 sequence reads CASSSGHSGNTLYF. The chain links TRBV16 to TRBJ1-3; TRBD1 is a possible D gene (6 bases). The CDR3 is cut off 3 residues early in the read; its end comes from the germline J gene. CDR3 length: 14 residues. CDR1 and CDR2 from the germline V gene are SGHSA and FRNQAP. V was pared by 4 bases and J by 0 bases, with 7 bases between. Together with reference TRBV16 and TRBJ1-3, the CDR3 gives the full variable domain: NAGVIQTPRHKVTGKGQEATLWCEPISGHSAVFWYRQTIVQGLEFLTYFRNQAPIDDSGMPKERFSAQMPNQSHSTLKIQSTQPQDSAVYLCASSSGHSGNTLYFGEGSRLIVV.

A word on this clone: Gene names are mouse gene names. The read gets to within 4 residues of the CDR3 end, and the germline J gene fills in the rest. This chain uses TRBV5 with TRBJ1-4; 10 nucleotides agree with TRBD1. CDR1 and CDR2 (germline): LGHNA, YNLKQL (reference sequence). The J segment lost 3 bases and the V segment lost 0 bases, leaving 1 base of the junction unmatched. This CDR3 has 16 residues. The CDR3 loop is CASSQDGTGANERLFF. Incomplete CDR3 DNA: TGTGCCAGCAGCCAAGATGGGACAGGGGCCAACGAA.

This clone was counted many times. The protein recorded in TCRdb does not match the translated DNA at residue 11; the protein presented here comes from translating the DNA. The gene names here belong to mouse. The read ends 3 residues early relative to the CDR3; the germline J gene fills the gap. The chain couples TRBV19 to TRBJ1-3; possible D gene TRBD1, 6 bases. V was pared by 3 bases and J by 0 bases, with 7 bases between. CDR3 length equals 14 residues. Germline lookup yields CDR1 FNHDT and CDR2 SITEND (reference sequence). CDR3 protein: CASSRDNSGNTLYF. The CDR3 DNA, read in part, is TGTGCCAGCAGTAGGGACAATTCTGGAAATACG.

This clone was seen repeatedly, ten times or more. Here the gene names and germline are mouse. The observed sequence ends 4 residues before the CDR3 terminus, with the missing tail filled in from the germline J gene. The rearrangement joins TRBV13-3 to TRBJ1-4; TRBD1 matches 9 bases. With 2 bases clipped from V and 4 bases from J, the junction kept 3 bases outside the gene matches. Germline values: CDR1 NNHDY, CDR2 SYVADS. This CDR3 has 15 residues. The CDR3 protein is CASSEDRGYNERLFF. Partial CDR3 DNA: TGTGCCAGCAGTGAGGACAGGGGCTACAACGAA.

In this sample, this clone turned up a few times. The gene names given are mouse names. Read sequence stops 4 residues before the CDR3 end, and the germline J gene provides the missing end. The gene calls are TRBV1 and TRBJ1-4, with D uncertain. The V gene lost 2 bases and the J gene lost 4 bases, with 8 bases spanning the gap. This CDR3 is 14 amino acids long. The germline V gene encodes CDR1 NSQYPW and CDR2 LRSPGD (reference sequence). The sequenced CDR3 bases are TGCACCTGCAGTGCAACCAACATCAACGAA. This codes for CTCSATNINE. The whole CDR3 is CTCSATNINERLFF. Variable domain in full (rest from reference TRBV1 and TRBJ1-4): VTLLEQNPRWRLVPRGQAVNLRCILKNSQYPWMSWYQQDLQKQLQWLFTLRSPGDKEVKSLPGADYLATRVTDTELRLQVANMSQGRTLYCTCSATNINERLFFGHGTKLSVL.

As to this clone: Mouse gene names and germline throughout. Read sequence stops 4 residues before the CDR3 end, and the germline J gene provides the missing end. The V call is TRBV5, the J call TRBJ1-4; 9 positions agree with TRBD1. Germline CDR1 reads LGHNA; CDR2 reads YNLKQL (reference sequence). This CDR3 contains 16 residues. The sequenced part of the CDR3 DNA is TGTGCCAGCAGCCAGGGATGGGACAGGGAGGGCGAA. This encodes CASSQGWDREGE. The full CDR3 reads CASSQGWDREGERLFF.

This clone turned up a few times. Gene names and germline refer to mouse. From the germline J gene comes the end of the CDR3, since the read stops 4 residues before it. The chain is built from TRBV19 and TRBJ2-7; maybe TRBD1 (6 bases). V was pared by 3 bases and J by 0 bases, with 13 bases between. Germline CDR1 FNHDT, CDR2 SITEND (reference sequence). The CDR3 runs 15 residues. CDR3 region: CASSTGQNFSYEQYF. The covered CDR3 bases are TGTGCCAGCAGTACGGGACAAAACTTCTCCTAT.

This clone has ten or more counts. Gene names and germline match the mouse. The read ends 4 residues early relative to the CDR3; the germline J gene fills the gap. The chain links TRBV5 to TRBJ1-1; 8 bases match TRBD1. This CDR3 has 12 residues. Germline V CDR1 and CDR2: LGHNA, YNLKQL (reference sequence). V shed 11 bases, J shed 1 base, and the junction held 3 bases outside the gene matches. CDR3 bases read: TGTGCCTCCGGGACAGGGAACACA. Its translation is CASGTGNT. The whole CDR3 protein is CASGTGNTEVFF.

This clone was found many times. The listed genes are named as in mouse. The CDR3 end falls 4 residues outside the read, so it is completed with the germline J gene. The chain uses TRBV13-3 and TRBJ2-1, with 9 bases identical to TRBD2. The germline V gene has CDR1 NNHDY and CDR2 SYVADS. The CDR3 loop spans 18 amino acids. The V and J ends lost 0 bases and 0 bases, in that order; junction bases with no gene match: 7. CDR3 protein: CASSDALTGGYNYAEQFF. The CDR3 DNA, read in part, is TGTGCCAGCAGTGATGCCCTGACTGGGGGTTATAACTATGCT.

This clone was found many times. The protein in this entry is translated from the DNA; at residue 13 it differs from the protein listed in TCRdb. Gene names follow the mouse nomenclature. The DNA ends 3 residues before the CDR3 does, and the rest of the CDR3 is filled in from the germline J gene. J is TRBJ1-6 and V is TRBV1, with 8 nucleotides matching TRBD1. TRBJ1-6 is noted as an ORF with a role that remains uncertain. The CDR3 runs 16 residues. V lost 2 bases to trimming and J lost 2 bases; unmatched junction nucleotides: 2. In germline, CDR1 is NSQYPW, CDR2 LRSPGD (reference sequence). CDR3 DNA, as far as it was read: TGCACCTGCAGTGCATCCAGGGGGCCCTATAATTCGCCC. Protein: CTCSASRGPYNSP. The whole CDR3 reads CTCSASRGPYNSPLYF.

This clone was picked up many times. Here the gene names and germline are mouse. Other DNA sequences in this specimen translate into the identical CDR3. This CDR3 reads CTCSARLGASAETLYF. The covered CDR3 bases are TGCACCTGCAGTGCCCGACTGGGGGCTAGTGCAGAA. V is TRBV1 and J is TRBJ2-3; 9 bases are shared with TRBD2. The read gets to within 4 residues of the CDR3 end, and the germline J gene fills in the rest. The V gene's germline CDR1 is NSQYPW and CDR2 LRSPGD (reference sequence). The length of the CDR3 is 16 residues. Trimming took 3 bases from V and 0 from J; bases not matched to a gene: 4.

This clone was recorded many times. Gene names denote mouse genes. The observed sequence ends 4 residues before the CDR3 terminus, with the missing tail filled in from the germline J gene. The chain couples TRBV13-3 to TRBJ2-3; 10 bases are shared with TRBD2. Per the germline V gene, CDR1 is NNHDY and CDR2 is SYVADS. Germline trimming cut 2 bases from V and 1 base from J; bases unmatched to any gene: 4. The CDR3 extends over 16 amino acids. Partial CDR3 DNA: TGTGCCAGCAGTGACTGGGGGGGCGGAGGTGCAGAA. Translation: CASSDWGGGGAE. The entire CDR3 sequence reads CASSDWGGGGAETLYF.

This clone has a count of ten or more. Gene names denote mouse genes. The read is 4 residues too short to cover the CDR3 end, so that end is filled in from the germline J gene. The sample holds other DNA sequences that translate to the same CDR3. The rearrangement joins TRBV1 to TRBJ2-7; 11 nucleotides match TRBD2. The CDR3 is 15 residues long. Germline-derived CDR1 and CDR2 are NSQYPW and LRSPGD (reference sequence). This chain's CDR3 is CTCSADGTGGYEQYF. The sequenced CDR3 bases are TGCACCTGCAGTGCAGATGGGACTGGGGGATAT.

A note on this clone: Gene and germline names: mouse. The CDR3 end lies 4 residues beyond the end of the read and is filled in from the germline J gene. The V and J genes are TRBV29 and TRBJ2-7, with TRBD1 as a possible D gene (5 bases). Trimming removed 2 bases at V and 0 bases at J, with 11 bases between. This CDR3 has 15 residues. Germline CDR1 reads MSHET; CDR2 reads SYDVDS. CDR3 sequence reads: CASSLVGQSSYEQYF. The CDR3 DNA, read in part, is TGTGCTAGCAGTTTAGTCGGACAAAGCTCCTAT. Complete variable domain (other parts from reference TRBV29 and TRBJ2-7): DMKVTQMPRYLIKRMGENVLLECGQDMSHETMYWYRQDPGLGLQLIYISYDVDSNSEGDIPKGYRVSRKKREHFSLILDSAKTNQTSVYFCASSLVGQSSYEQYFGPGTRLTVL.

The table lists this clone with a few counts. Gene names follow the mouse nomenclature. The CDR3 end is not reached by the read, which stops 4 residues before it; the germline J gene fills it in. V gene TRBV16 combines with J gene TRBJ2-7, with D possibly being TRBD1 (5 bases). Per the germline V gene, CDR1 is SGHSA and CDR2 is FRNQAP. The CDR3 totals 12 residues. Trimming took off 4 bases at V and 3 bases at J, with 7 bases between the two ends. The CDR3 sequence is CASSSQGYEQYF. CDR3 DNA (partial): TGTGCAAGCAGCTCCCAGGGCTAT.

This clone came up a few times. The genes are named according to mouse. The CDR3 end falls 4 residues outside the read, so it is completed with the germline J gene. The chain combines TRBV1 with TRBJ2-7; 9 nucleotides match TRBD1. CDR1 is NSQYPW and CDR2 is LRSPGD in the germline V gene (reference sequence). The V gene end was trimmed by 4 bases and the J gene end by 3 bases; junction bases not matched to a gene: 4. CDR3 length: 14 amino acids. The sequenced CDR3 bases are TGCACCTGCAGTGGGACAGGGGCCAACTAT. It specifies CTCSGTGANY. The CDR3 reads in full as CTCSGTGANYEQYF.